The clone carrying this T cell receptor beta chain was detected only once. The data are from a study of T cell changes during pregnancy in multiple sclerosis. The method was immunoSEQ multiplex PCR; TCRdb's version includes in-frame clones alone and lacks a portion of them. Here the sample spans about 47,000 clones, 80% to 90% being singletons. The starting material was CD8+ T cells from peripheral blood mononuclear cells, obtained in the second trimester of pregnancy. The TCR comes from a female donor with multiple sclerosis, enrolled in a pregnancy study.

CDR3 DNA: TGTGCCAGCAGCGGATACTACCCGGTCATCCACAATGAGCAGTTCTTC. Amino acids: CASSGYYPVIHNEQFF. V is TRBV5-6 and J is TRBJ2-1; no reliable D call. V was trimmed by 4 bases and J by 5 bases, leaving 19 bases between them. The CDR3 is 16 amino acids. The V gene's germline CDR1 is SGHDT and CDR2 YYEEEE.